The 11 T cell receptor beta chains reported below all come from one sample, sequenced in a study of T cell repertoires in cytomegalovirus infection. Each CDR3 protein gets one entry after TCRdb re-called the reads with MiXCR. This sample has roughly 120,000 distinct CDR3 sequences, with about 32% found just once. These receptors have no identified antigens. The sequenced sample was CD8+ T cells from cultured PBMCs, obtained from culture after CMV antigen stimulation. These TCRs come from a human donor in good health (CMV status not recorded). Some clones in this sample may be carry-over from other donors' samples.

The chain carries TRBV6-2 or TRBV6-3 and TRBJ2-3, with D uncertain. Germline V gene data show CDR1 as MNHEY and CDR2 as SVGEGT. The CDR3 spans 13 residues. V shed 5 bases and J shed 3 bases, with 9 bases lying between them. The CDR3 nucleotides are TGTGCCAGCAGTCTTTTGGCGACAGATACGCAGTATTTT. Residues: CASSLLATDTQYF.

CDR3 region: CASSPTRGSWGANVLTF. In DNA, the CDR3 is TGTGCCAGCAGTCCGACTCGCGGGAGCTGGGGGGCCAACGTCCTGACTTTC. The genes are TRBV7-9 and TRBJ2-6; 7 bases map to TRBD2. This CDR3 is 17 amino acids long. Trimming cost V 6 bases and J 4 bases; bases outside gene matches: 12. Per the germline V gene, CDR1 is SEHNR and CDR2 is FQNEAQ (reference sequence). Looking up the rest from reference TRBV7-9 and TRBJ2-6 gives the full variable domain: DTGVSQNPRHKITKRGQNVTFRCDPISEHNRLYWYRQTLGQGPEFLTYFQNEAQLEKSRLLSDRFSAERPKGSFSTLEIQRTEQGDSAMYLCASSPTRGSWGANVLTFGAGSRLTVL.

V is TRBV19 and J is TRBJ1-1, with a weak D call TRBD1 (6 bases). The CDR3 runs 14 residues. Germline V gene lookup returns CDR1 LNHDA and CDR2 SQIVND (reference sequence). Trimming shortened V by 3 bases and J by 0 bases, and 8 bases separated the two germline ends. CDR3 nucleotides: TGTGCCAGTAGTATGGGGACATTGAACACTGAAGCTTTCTTT. Its translation is CASSMGTLNTEAFF.

The table lists this clonotype with a few counts. The J gene is TRBJ1-5, the V gene TRBV11-3; D is unresolved. Germline CDR1 reads SGHNT; CDR2 reads YENEEA. The V end was cut by 4 bases, the J end by 0 bases, with 13 bases between. The CDR3 runs to 16 residues. CDR3 residues: CASSWLRPYSNQPQHF. For the CDR3, the DNA is TGTGCCAGCAGCTGGCTCAGGCCTTATAGCAATCAGCCCCAGCATTTT.

The chain has TRBV7-1 and TRBJ1-2; TRBD1 matches 7 bases. TRBV7-1 is annotated as an ORF whose role is uncertain. Trimming at V came to 5 bases and at J to 4 bases, leaving 7 bases not matched to a gene. This CDR3 contains 14 residues. For the CDR3, the DNA is TGTGCCAGCAGCCGGGCGGGACAGAGCTATGGCTACACCTTC. Its protein product is CASSRAGQSYGYTF.

The chain couples TRBV19 to TRBJ1-1, with TRBD1 identical over 10 bases. This CDR3 is built from 17 residues. The V segment lost 6 bases and the J segment 1 base; nucleotides outside the gene matches: 11. Germline V gives CDR1 LNHDA, CDR2 SQIVND (reference sequence). This CDR3 is CASRGTGVLLRNTEAFF. The CDR3, as DNA: TGTGCCAGTAGGGGGACAGGGGTTCTGCTTAGGAACACTGAAGCTTTCTTT.

This clonotype showed up many times. The chain employs TRBV7-6 and TRBJ1-2; D remains ambiguous. The V end lost 5 bases, the J end lost 1 base, and 8 bases lay between the germline ends. The V gene's germline CDR1 is SGHVS and CDR2 FNYEAQ. The CDR3 extends over 13 amino acids. This CDR3 is CASSPGNNYGYTF. The DNA of the CDR3 is TGTGCCAGCAGCCCGGGGAATAACTATGGCTACACCTTC. Using reference TRBV7-6 and TRBJ1-2 for the parts outside the CDR3, the full variable domain is GAGVSQSPRYKVTKRGQDVALRCDPISGHVSLYWYRQALGQGPEFLTYFNYEAQQDKSGLPNDRFSAERPEGSISTLTIQRTEQRDSAMYRCASSPGNNYGYTFGSGTRLTVV.

This chain links TRBV20-1 with TRBJ2-1; weak D call: TRBD2 (7 bases). The V end lost 0 bases, the J end lost 3 bases, and 15 bases lay between the germline ends. From germline, CDR1 is DFQATT and CDR2 SNEGSKA (reference sequence). There are 16 residues in the CDR3. DNA of the CDR3: TGCAGTGCTAGAGATCCGGCGGGGGCGGTCTACAATGAGCAGTTCTTC. Its translation: CSARDPAGAVYNEQFF.

This chain connects TRBV29-1 to TRBJ2-2; 13 positions agree with TRBD2. Looked up from germline, CDR1 is SQVTM and CDR2 is ANQGSEA. V lost 2 bases and J lost 6; bases outside the gene matches: 6. The CDR3 length is 16 residues. The CDR3 DNA follows: TGCAGCGTTGAACGGACTAGCGGGGGCACTGCCGGGGAGCTGTTTTTT. It specifies CSVERTSGGTAGELFF.

Worth noting for this clonotype: This may be a read error: a much more frequent sequence differs by one nucleotide. The chain is built from TRBV6-2 or TRBV6-3 and TRBJ1-1, with unresolved D. CDR1 and CDR2 from the germline V gene are MNHEY and SVGEGT. The CDR3 spans 13 residues. The germline V and J ends were trimmed by 0 bases and 1 base, with 3 bases remaining between them. CDR3 sequence: CASSYSQNTEAFF. The CDR3 DNA follows: TGTGCCAGCAGTTACTCGCAGAACACTGAAGCTTTCTTT.

Written as DNA, the CDR3 is TGTGCCAGCAGCTTGGTCCCCCACAACGAGCAGTACTTC. This codes for CASSLVPHNEQYF. The chain uses TRBV6-5 and TRBJ2-7, with D unclear. There are 13 residues in the CDR3. Germline CDR1 MNHEY, CDR2 SVGAGI. V was clipped by 6 bases and J by 5 bases, with 14 bases between them.